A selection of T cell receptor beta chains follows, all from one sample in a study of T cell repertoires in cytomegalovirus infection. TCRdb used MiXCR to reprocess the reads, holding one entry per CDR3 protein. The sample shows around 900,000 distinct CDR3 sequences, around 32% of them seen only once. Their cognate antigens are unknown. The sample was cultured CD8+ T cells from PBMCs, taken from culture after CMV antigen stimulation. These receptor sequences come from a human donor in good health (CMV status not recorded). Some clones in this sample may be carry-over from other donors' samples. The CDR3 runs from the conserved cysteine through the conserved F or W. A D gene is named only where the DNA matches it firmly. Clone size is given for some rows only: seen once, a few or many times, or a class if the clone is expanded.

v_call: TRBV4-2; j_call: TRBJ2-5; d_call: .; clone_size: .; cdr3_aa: CASSHGLGDKETQYF; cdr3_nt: TGTGCCAGCAGCCATGGGTTAGGAGACAAAGAGACCCAGTACTTC
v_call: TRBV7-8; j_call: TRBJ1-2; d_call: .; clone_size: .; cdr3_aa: CVSSKSMGLDGYTF; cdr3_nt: TGTGTCAGCAGCAAATCTATGGGGCTGGATGGCTACACCTTC
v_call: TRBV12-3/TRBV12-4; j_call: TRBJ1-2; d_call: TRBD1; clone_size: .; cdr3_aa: CASRPDRGQPNYGYTF; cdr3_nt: TGTGCCAGCAGGCCGGACAGGGGTCAACCAAACTATGGCTACACCTTC
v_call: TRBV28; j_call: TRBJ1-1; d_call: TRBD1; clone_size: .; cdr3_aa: CASSIRRTGSEAFF; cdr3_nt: TGTGCCAGCAGTATCCGAAGGACAGGTTCTGAAGCTTTCTTT
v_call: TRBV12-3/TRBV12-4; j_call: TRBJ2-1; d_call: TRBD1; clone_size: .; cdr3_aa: CASSTTGVPYNEQFF; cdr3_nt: TGTGCCAGCAGTACGACAGGGGTCCCCTACAATGAGCAGTTCTTC
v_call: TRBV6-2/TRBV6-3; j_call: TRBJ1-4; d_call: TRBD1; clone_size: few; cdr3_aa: CASSYPLRQGIWTNEKLFF; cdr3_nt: TGTGCCAGCAGTTATCCGTTACGACAGGGGATCTGGACTAATGAAAAACTGTTTTTT
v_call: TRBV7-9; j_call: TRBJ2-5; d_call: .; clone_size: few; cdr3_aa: CASSLINVGETQYF; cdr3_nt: TGTGCCAGCAGCTTAATTAATGTGGGAGAGACCCAGTACTTC
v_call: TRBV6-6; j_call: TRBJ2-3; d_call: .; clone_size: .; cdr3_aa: CANSYSHGTDTQYF; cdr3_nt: TGTGCCAACAGTTACTCCCATGGCACAGATACGCAGTATTTT
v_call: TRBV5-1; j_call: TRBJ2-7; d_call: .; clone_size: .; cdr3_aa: CASSLGANTRDPYEQYF; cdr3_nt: TGCGCCAGCAGCTTGGGGGCCAACACCCGGGACCCCTACGAGCAGTACTTC
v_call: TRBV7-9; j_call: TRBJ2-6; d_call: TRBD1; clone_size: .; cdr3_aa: CASSSNTGDSGANVLTF; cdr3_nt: TGTGCCAGCAGCTCGAATACAGGGGACTCTGGGGCCAACGTCCTGACTTTC
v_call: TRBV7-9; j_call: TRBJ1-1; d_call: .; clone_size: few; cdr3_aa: CASSFGQTEAFF; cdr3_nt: TGTGCCAGCAGCTTCGGACAGACTGAAGCTTTCTTT
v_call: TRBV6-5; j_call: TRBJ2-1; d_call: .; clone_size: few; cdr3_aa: CASSYLDEGPNEQFF; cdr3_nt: TGTGCCAGCAGTTACTTAGACGAGGGCCCCAATGAGCAGTTCTTC
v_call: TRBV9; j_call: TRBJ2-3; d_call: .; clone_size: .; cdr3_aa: CASSPPQGGETDTQYF; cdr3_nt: TGTGCCAGCAGCCCACCTCAGGGGGGTGAGACAGATACGCAGTATTTT
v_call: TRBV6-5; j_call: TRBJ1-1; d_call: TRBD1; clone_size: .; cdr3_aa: CASSSNPYRGNTEAFF; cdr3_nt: TGTGCCAGCAGTTCGAACCCCTACAGGGGGAACACTGAAGCTTTCTTT
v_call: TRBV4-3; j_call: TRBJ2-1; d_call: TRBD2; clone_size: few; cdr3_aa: CASSQGLAGGPYNEQFF; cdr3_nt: TGCGCCAGCAGCCAAGGGCTAGCGGGGGGACCATACAATGAGCAGTTCTTC
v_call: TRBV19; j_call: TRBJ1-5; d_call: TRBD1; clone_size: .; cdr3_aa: CASRRTGDSNQPQHF; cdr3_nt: TGTGCCAGTAGGAGGACAGGTGATAGCAATCAGCCCCAGCATTTT
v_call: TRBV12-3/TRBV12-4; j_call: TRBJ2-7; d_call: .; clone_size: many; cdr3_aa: CASSLAWPGRDF; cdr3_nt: TGTGCCAGCAGTTTAGCGTGGCCAGGGCGGGACTTC
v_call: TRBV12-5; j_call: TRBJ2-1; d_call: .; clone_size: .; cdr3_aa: CASAPDSNEQFF; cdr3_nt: TGTGCTAGTGCCCCGGACAGCAATGAGCAGTTCTTC
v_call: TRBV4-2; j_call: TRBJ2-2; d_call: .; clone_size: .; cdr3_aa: CASSQDLGGSAGELFF; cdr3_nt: TGTGCCAGCAGCCAAGATCTGGGGGGATCGGCCGGGGAGCTGTTTTTT
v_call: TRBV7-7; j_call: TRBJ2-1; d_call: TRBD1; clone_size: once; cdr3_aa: CASSPGRDRPYNEQFF; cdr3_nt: TGTGCTAGCAGCCCGGGACGGGACAGACCGTACAATGAGCAGTTCTTC
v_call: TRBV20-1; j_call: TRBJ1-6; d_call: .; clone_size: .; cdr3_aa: CSASDTGQNSPLHF; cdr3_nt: TGCAGTGCTAGTGATACAGGGCAAAACTCACCCCTCCACTTT
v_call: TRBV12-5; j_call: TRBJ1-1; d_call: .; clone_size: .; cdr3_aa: CASGLGGITEAFF; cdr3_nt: TGTGCTAGTGGTTTGGGGGGAATAACTGAAGCTTTCTTT
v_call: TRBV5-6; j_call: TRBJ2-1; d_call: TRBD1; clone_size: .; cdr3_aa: CASSLSATGAIF; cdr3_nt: TGTGCCAGCAGCTTGTCGGCGACAGGGGCGATCTTC
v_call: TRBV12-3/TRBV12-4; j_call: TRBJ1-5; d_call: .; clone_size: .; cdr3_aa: CASSPPTGLQPQHF; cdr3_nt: TGTGCCAGCAGTCCCCCAACAGGCCTTCAGCCCCAGCATTTT